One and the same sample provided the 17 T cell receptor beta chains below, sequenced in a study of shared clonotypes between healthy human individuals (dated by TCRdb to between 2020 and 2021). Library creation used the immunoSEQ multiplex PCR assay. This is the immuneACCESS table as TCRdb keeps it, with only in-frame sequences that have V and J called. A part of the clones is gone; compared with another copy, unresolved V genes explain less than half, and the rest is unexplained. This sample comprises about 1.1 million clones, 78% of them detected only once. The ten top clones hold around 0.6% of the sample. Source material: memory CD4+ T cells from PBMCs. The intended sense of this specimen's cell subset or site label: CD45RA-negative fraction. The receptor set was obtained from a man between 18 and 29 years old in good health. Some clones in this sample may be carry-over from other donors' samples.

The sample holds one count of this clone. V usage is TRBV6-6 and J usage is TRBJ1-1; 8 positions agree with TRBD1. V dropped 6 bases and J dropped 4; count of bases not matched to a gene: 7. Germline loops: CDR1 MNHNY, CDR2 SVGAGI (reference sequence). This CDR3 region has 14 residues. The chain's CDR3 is CASRYRGEGTEAFF. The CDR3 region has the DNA TGTGCCAGCAGGTACAGGGGGGAGGGCACTGAAGCTTTCTTT.

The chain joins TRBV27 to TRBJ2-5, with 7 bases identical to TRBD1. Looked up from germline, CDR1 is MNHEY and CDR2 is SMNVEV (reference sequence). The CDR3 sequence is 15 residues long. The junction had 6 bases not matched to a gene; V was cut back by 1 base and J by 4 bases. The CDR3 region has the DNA TGTGCCAGCAGTTTATACAGGGGAGTCGGAGAGACCCAGTACTTC. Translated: CASSLYRGVGETQYF.

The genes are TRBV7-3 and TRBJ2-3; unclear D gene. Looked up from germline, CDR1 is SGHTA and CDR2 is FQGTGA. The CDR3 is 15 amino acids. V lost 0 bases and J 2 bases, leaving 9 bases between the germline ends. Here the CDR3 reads CASSLTGHNTDTQYF. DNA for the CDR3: TGTGCCAGCAGCTTAACGGGTCACAACACAGATACGCAGTATTTT.

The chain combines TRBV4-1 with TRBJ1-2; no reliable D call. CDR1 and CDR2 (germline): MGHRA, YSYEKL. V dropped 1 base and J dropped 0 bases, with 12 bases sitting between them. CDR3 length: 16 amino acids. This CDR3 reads CASSQGSADPNYGYTF. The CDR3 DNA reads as TGCGCCAGCAGCCAAGGGTCAGCCGACCCTAACTATGGCTACACCTTC.

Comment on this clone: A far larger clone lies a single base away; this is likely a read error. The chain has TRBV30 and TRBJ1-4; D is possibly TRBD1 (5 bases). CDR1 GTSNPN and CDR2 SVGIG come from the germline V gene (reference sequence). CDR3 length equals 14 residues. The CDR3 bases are TGTGTCTGGAACCCACCGGGACTTAATGAAAAACTGTTTTTT. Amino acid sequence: CVWNPPGLNEKLFF. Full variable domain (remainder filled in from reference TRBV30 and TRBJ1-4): SQTIHQWPATLVQPVGSPLSLECTVEGTSNPNLYWYRQAAGRGLQLLFYSVGIGQISSEVPQNLSASRPQDRQFILSSKKLLLSDSGFYLCVWNPPGLNEKLFFGSGTQLSVL.

CDR3 sequence reads: CASSTGLAVRGTDTQYF. For the CDR3, the DNA is TGCGCCAGCAGCACGGGACTAGCGGTCAGGGGCACAGATACGCAGTATTTT. The gene calls are TRBV5-1 and TRBJ2-3; TRBD2 matches at 11 bases. In germline, CDR1 is SGHRS, CDR2 YFSETQ. CDR3 length: 17 residues. The trim removed 4 bases at V and 1 base at J, leaving 8 bases unmatched. The whole variable domain, remainder taken from reference TRBV5-1 and TRBJ2-3, is KAGVTQTPRYLIKTRGQQVTLSCSPISGHRSVSWYQQTPGQGLQFLFEYFSETQRNKGNFPGRFSGRQFSNSRSEMNVSTLELGDSALYLCASSTGLAVRGTDTQYFGPGTRLTVL.

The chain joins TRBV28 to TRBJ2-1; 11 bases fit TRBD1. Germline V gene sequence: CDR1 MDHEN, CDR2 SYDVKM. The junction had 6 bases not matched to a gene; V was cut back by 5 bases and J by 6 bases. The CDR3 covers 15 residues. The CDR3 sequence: CASSPGGQGVNEQFF. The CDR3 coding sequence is TGTGCCAGCAGTCCCGGGGGACAGGGGGTCAATGAGCAGTTCTTC.

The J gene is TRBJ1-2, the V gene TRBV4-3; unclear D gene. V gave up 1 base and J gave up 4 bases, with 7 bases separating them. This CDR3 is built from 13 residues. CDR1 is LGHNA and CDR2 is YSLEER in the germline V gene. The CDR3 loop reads CASSQGPLYGYTF. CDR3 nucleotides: TGCGCCAGCAGCCAAGGACCCCTCTATGGCTACACCTTC.

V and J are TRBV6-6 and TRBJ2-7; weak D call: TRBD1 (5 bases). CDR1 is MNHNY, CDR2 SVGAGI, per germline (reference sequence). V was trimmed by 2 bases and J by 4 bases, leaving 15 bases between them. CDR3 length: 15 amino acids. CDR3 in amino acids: CASSYPQGAVYEQYF. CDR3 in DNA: TGTGCCAGCAGTTACCCCCAAGGGGCGGTGTACGAGCAGTACTTC.

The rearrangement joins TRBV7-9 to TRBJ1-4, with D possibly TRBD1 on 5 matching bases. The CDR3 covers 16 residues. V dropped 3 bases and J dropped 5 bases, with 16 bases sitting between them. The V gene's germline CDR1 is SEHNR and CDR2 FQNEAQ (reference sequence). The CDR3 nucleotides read TGTGCCAGCAGCTTTCAGGGTGTGGGGCCGAATGAAAAACTGTTTTTT. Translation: CASSFQGVGPNEKLFF.

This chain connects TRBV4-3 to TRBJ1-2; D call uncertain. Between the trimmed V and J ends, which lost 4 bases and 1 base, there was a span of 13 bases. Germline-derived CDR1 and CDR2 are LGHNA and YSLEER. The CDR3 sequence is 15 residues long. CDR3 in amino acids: CASSPLYPDNYGYTF. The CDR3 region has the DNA TGCGCCAGCAGCCCCCTTTATCCAGATAACTATGGCTACACCTTC.

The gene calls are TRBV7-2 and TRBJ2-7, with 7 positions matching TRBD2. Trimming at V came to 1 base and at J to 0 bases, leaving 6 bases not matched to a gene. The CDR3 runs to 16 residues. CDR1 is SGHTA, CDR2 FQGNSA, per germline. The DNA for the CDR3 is TGTGCCAGCAGCTTAGTGCCTAGCGGTAGCTCCTACGAGCAGTACTTC. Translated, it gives CASSLVPSGSSYEQYF.

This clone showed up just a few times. The CDR3, as DNA: TGTGCCACCCGTCGACAGGGGAGCAATCAGCCCCAGCATTTT. The encoded protein is CATRRQGSNQPQHF. The V call is TRBV19, the J call TRBJ1-5, with 8 bases identical to TRBD1. The CDR3 runs 14 residues. The ends lost 10 bases at V and 1 base at J; junction bases unmatched: 6. CDR1 LNHDA and CDR2 SQIVND come from the germline V gene (reference sequence).

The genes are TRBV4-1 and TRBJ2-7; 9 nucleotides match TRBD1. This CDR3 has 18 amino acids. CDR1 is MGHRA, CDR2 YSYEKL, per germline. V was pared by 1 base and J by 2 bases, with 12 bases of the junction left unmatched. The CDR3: CASSQGGVGTGLTYEQYF. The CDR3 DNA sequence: TGCGCCAGCAGCCAAGGCGGGGTCGGGACAGGGTTAACCTACGAGCAGTACTTC.

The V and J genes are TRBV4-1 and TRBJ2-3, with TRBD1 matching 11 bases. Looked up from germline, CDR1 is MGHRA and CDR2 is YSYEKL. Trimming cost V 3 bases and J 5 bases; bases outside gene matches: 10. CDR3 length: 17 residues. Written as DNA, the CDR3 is TGCGCCAGCAGCCATAAATCGGGACAGGGGGTAATAGATACGCAGTATTTT. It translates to CASSHKSGQGVIDTQYF.

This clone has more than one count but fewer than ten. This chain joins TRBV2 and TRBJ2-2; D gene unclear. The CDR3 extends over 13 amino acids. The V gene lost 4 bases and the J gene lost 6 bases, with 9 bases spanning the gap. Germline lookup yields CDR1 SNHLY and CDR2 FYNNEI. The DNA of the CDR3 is TGTGCCAGCAGTGCAAGGGAAGCCGGGGAGCTGTTTTTT. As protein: CASSAREAGELFF.

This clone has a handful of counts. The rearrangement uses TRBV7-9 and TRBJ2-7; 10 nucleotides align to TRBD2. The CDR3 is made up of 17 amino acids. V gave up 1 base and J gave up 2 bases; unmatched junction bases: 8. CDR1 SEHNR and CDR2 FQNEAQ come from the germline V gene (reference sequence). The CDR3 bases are TGTGCCAGCAGCTTAGGCGGGACTAGCGTTGATCCCTACGAGCAGTACTTC. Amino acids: CASSLGGTSVDPYEQYF.